These 17 T cell receptor beta chains came from one sample sequenced in a study of Graves' ophthalmopathy and Graves' hyperthyroidism. CDR3 regions of TCR beta were amplified from RNA transcripts. Amplification began with first-round RT-PCR using HTBI primers, then second-round multiplex PCR was performed. TCRdb re-analysed the multiplex PCR reads in MiXCR, keeping a single row per CDR3 protein. The sample includes some 410,000 distinct CDR3 sequences, around 21% of them seen just once. The sequenced material came from peripheral blood. The receptors here all came from a woman between 18 and 29 years old with stable Graves' hyperthyroidism.

J is TRBJ2-7 and V is TRBV11-1; 13 bases map to TRBD2. Germline CDR1 reads SGHAT; CDR2 reads FQDESV (reference sequence). The CDR3 is 17 residues long. J lost 3 bases, V lost 1 base, and 6 bases had no gene match. The CDR3 sequence: CASSLGGTSGIVYEQYF. For the CDR3, the DNA is TGTGCCAGCAGCTTAGGGGGGACTAGCGGGATCGTCTACGAGCAGTACTTC.

In this sample, this clonotype turned up once. The CDR3 here is CVCSEAALGANYGYTF. CDR3 nucleotides: TGTGTCTGCAGTGAAGCCGCCTTAGGGGCTAACTATGGCTACACCTTC. The V gene is TRBV6-1, the J gene TRBJ1-2, with D maybe TRBD1 (5 bases). CDR1 and CDR2 from the germline V gene are MNHNS and SASEGT. The CDR3 has 16 residues.

The J gene is TRBJ2-7, the V gene TRBV28; 10 nucleotides match TRBD2. V dropped 2 bases and J dropped 6; count of bases not matched to a gene: 10. This CDR3 contains 16 residues. CDR1 MDHEN and CDR2 SYDVKM come from the germline V gene. CDR3 sequence reads: CASSLGASGSPREQYF. The CDR3, as DNA: TGTGCCAGCAGTTTAGGGGCTAGCGGGAGCCCGCGCGAGCAGTACTTC. The full variable domain, completed using reference TRBV28 and TRBJ2-7, is DVKVTQSSRYLVKRTGEKVFLECVQDMDHENMFWYRQDPGLGLRLIYFSYDVKMKEKGDIPEGYSVSREKKERFSLILESASTNQTSMYLCASSLGASGSPREQYFGPGTRLTVT.

The count of this clonotype is one. This chain uses TRBV28 with TRBJ2-7; 7 nucleotides match TRBD1. The CDR3 runs 14 residues. The germline gives CDR1 MDHEN, CDR2 SYDVKM. Unmatched junction bases numbered 5, after V lost 5 bases and J lost 1 base. Written as DNA, the CDR3 is TGTGCCAGCAGTGGGGACAGTTTTTCCTACGAGCAGTACTTC. Translated: CASSGDSFSYEQYF.

This clonotype has at least ten counts. The genes are TRBV20-1 and TRBJ1-6, with TRBD1 as a possible D gene (6 bases). The germline CDR1 and CDR2 sequences are DFQATT and SNEGSKA (reference sequence). With 6 bases removed from V and 7 bases from J, the gap between germline ends came to 16 bases. This CDR3 has 14 amino acids. DNA for the CDR3: TGCAGTGCGCCCCGACGGGGGGCCAATTCACCCCTCCACTTT. Protein sequence: CSAPRRGANSPLHF.

This clonotype was seen repeatedly, ten times or more. The chain uses TRBV27 and TRBJ1-2; unclear D gene. V was trimmed by 5 bases and J by 4 bases, leaving 17 bases between them. CDR3 length equals 15 residues. Germline V CDR1 and CDR2: MNHEY, SMNVEV (reference sequence). CDR3 protein: CASSPLAGDRYGYTF. The CDR3 nucleotides read TGTGCCAGCAGTCCCCTCGCAGGTGATCGCTATGGCTACACCTTC.

This clonotype was found many times. The chain links TRBV5-1 to TRBJ1-3; 8 bases map to TRBD1. CDR1 and CDR2 (germline): SGHRS, YFSETQ. The CDR3 contains 15 residues. V trimming: 4 bases; J trimming: 3 bases; junction bases outside the gene matches: 6. The CDR3 protein is CASSPSDRDGNTIYF. The CDR3 region has the DNA TGCGCCAGCAGCCCTTCGGACAGGGATGGAAACACCATATATTTT.

This clonotype was detected only a few times. The chain joins TRBV9 to TRBJ2-7, with D possibly being TRBD1 or TRBD2 (6 bases each). The CDR3 extends over 14 amino acids. V shed 3 bases and J shed 0 bases, with 10 bases lying between them. CDR1 and CDR2 (germline): SGDLS, YYNGEE. This CDR3 is CASSEGDFSYEQYF. For the CDR3, the DNA is TGTGCCAGCAGCGAGGGGGACTTCTCCTACGAGCAGTACTTC. The full variable domain, with the rest looked up from reference TRBV9 and TRBJ2-7, is DSGVTQTPKHLITATGQRVTLRCSPRSGDLSVYWYQQSLDQGLQFLIQYYNGEERAKGNILERFSAQQFPDLHSELNLSSLELGDSALYFCASSEGDFSYEQYFGPGTRLTVT.

This clonotype was detected many times. V is TRBV29-1 and J is TRBJ2-4; D is unresolved. CDR3 length: 13 residues. The ends were cut back, 4 bases at V and 1 base at J, with 8 bases in the middle. The germline CDR1 and CDR2 sequences are SQVTM and ANQGSEA. The CDR3 sequence: CSVGLRAKNIQYF. The CDR3 DNA sequence: TGCAGCGTTGGATTGAGGGCCAAAAACATTCAGTACTTC.

In this sample, this clonotype turned up many times. The chain links TRBV7-2 to TRBJ1-2, with a weak D call TRBD1 (6 bases). The germline V and J ends were trimmed by 2 bases and 8 bases, with 18 bases remaining between them. CDR3 length: 15 residues. Germline CDR1 SGHTA, CDR2 FQGNSA. The CDR3 nucleotides are TGTGCCAGCAGCTTAACGGACAGCTCTCTGAAAGGCTACACCTTC. This translates into CASSLTDSSLKGYTF.

The genes are TRBV12-3 or TRBV12-4 and TRBJ1-2; the match to TRBD1 covers 10 bases. The CDR3 has 14 amino acids. J gave up 7 bases and V 5 bases, and 7 bases lay outside the gene matches. The CDR3 DNA is TGTGCCAGCAGTCGGGGACAGGGGTTTTCTGGCTACACCTTC. Translated: CASSRGQGFSGYTF.

This clonotype appeared many times. The chain uses TRBV11-2 and TRBJ1-2; 8 bases are shared with TRBD1. The germline gives CDR1 SGHAT, CDR2 FQNNGV. This CDR3 is 13 amino acids long. V lost 5 bases and J lost 8; bases outside the gene matches: 7. The DNA of the CDR3 is TGTGCCAGCAGCCTAGGACAGGGCGGCGGCTACACCTTC. Its protein is CASSLGQGGGYTF.

This clonotype has at least ten counts. V gene TRBV20-1 combines with J gene TRBJ1-5, with D hard to call. Trimming stripped 1 base from V and 6 bases from J, with 7 bases between. CDR1 and CDR2 (germline): DFQATT, SNEGSKA (reference sequence). This CDR3 comprises 12 residues. This CDR3 is CSARAFAQPQHF. The CDR3 DNA follows: TGCAGTGCTAGAGCCTTTGCTCAGCCCCAGCATTTT.

The V and J genes are TRBV10-1 and TRBJ2-7; D is perhaps TRBD1 (5 bases). The germline V gene has CDR1 WNHNN and CDR2 SYGVQD (reference sequence). The V gene lost 9 bases and the J gene lost 4 bases, with 25 bases spanning the gap. The CDR3 has 16 amino acids. CDR3 residues: CARPRNVAGPRYEQYF. In nucleotides, the CDR3 is TGCGCCAGACCCAGAAACGTGGCAGGGCCTAGGTACGAGCAGTACTTC.

This clonotype was observed a few times. The rearrangement uses TRBV30 and TRBJ1-1, with TRBD1 matching 8 bases. CDR1 is GTSNPN and CDR2 is SVGIG in the germline V gene (reference sequence). V was pared by 4 bases and J by 4 bases, with 5 bases of the junction left unmatched. This CDR3 region has 13 residues. The CDR3 DNA reads as TGTGCCTGGAAGGGACAGGCGACCACTGAAGCTTTCTTT. As protein: CAWKGQATTEAFF.

The table lists this clonotype with many counts. The DNA of the CDR3 is TGTGCCAGCAGTCCGCAGGGCTTACGGATTGAAGCTTTCTTT. It encodes CASSPQGLRIEAFF. The chain combines TRBV12-3 or TRBV12-4 with TRBJ1-1; possible D gene TRBD1, 5 bases. The CDR3 totals 14 residues. V shed 5 bases and J shed 7 bases, with 17 bases lying between them.

This clonotype was counted at least ten times. The junction does not match germline at one end; this may be a read error. The chain uses TRBV6-1 and TRBJ1-5, with D maybe TRBD1 (5 bases). There are 14 residues in the CDR3. Looked up from germline, CDR1 is MNHNS and CDR2 is SASEGT. The CDR3 nucleotides are TGTGCCAGCAGTGCCGGGGCCAGCAGTCAGCCCCAGCATTTT. This encodes CASSAGASSQPQHF.